A selection of T cell receptor beta chains follows, all from one sample in a study of blood T cell repertoires in COVID-19. Method: immunoSEQ multiplex PCR; TCRdb's copy keeps in-frame clones and lacks some. The repertoire has 150,000 or so clones, more than 90% of them found once; the top ten carry roughly 19%. Input material: peripheral blood. The receptors come from a man in his fifties or sixties with active or convalescent COVID-19. CDR3s include the opening cysteine and the closing phenylalanine or tryptophan. A D gene is named only where the DNA matches it firmly. A clone size is listed for some rows: how often the clone was seen (once, few, many), or a class if it is expanded.

V gene	clone size	D gene	J gene	CDR3 length	CDR3 protein	CDR3 DNA
TRBV12-3/TRBV12-4	-	-	TRBJ1-1	12	CASTRGGTEAFF	TGTGCCAGCACCAGAGGGGGAACTGAAGCTTTCTTT
TRBV7-9	-	-	TRBJ1-4	15	CASSTHGATNEKLFF	TGTGCCAGCAGCACACACGGAGCAACTAATGAAAAACTGTTTTTT
TRBV30	-	-	TRBJ1-3	13	CAWTAGLGNTIYF	TGTGCCTGGACCGCAGGGTTGGGAAACACCATATATTTT
TRBV7-9	-	-	TRBJ2-7	13	CASKEGAGYEQYF	TGTGCCAGCAAGGAGGGGGCGGGCTACGAGCAGTACTTC
TRBV7-6	-	TRBD1	TRBJ2-7	13	CASSPGQNYEQYF	TGTGCCAGCAGCCCGGGACAGAACTACGAGCAGTACTTC
TRBV13	-	-	TRBJ1-1	14	CASSLGRPETEAFF	TGTGCCAGCAGCTTAGGACGTCCAGAAACTGAAGCTTTCTTT
TRBV6-5	-	-	TRBJ1-3	16	CASSYSDKSSGNTIYF	TGTGCCAGCAGTTATTCGGACAAGAGCTCTGGAAACACCATATATTTT
TRBV6-5	-	-	TRBJ1-4	13	CASGDLLNEKLFF	TGTGCCAGCGGGGACTTACTTAATGAAAAACTGTTTTTT
TRBV6-4	-	-	TRBJ2-1	16	CASSELAWSSYNEQFF	TGTGCCAGCAGTGAATTAGCCTGGAGCTCCTACAATGAGCAGTTCTTC
TRBV12-3/TRBV12-4	-	TRBD2	TRBJ2-5	13	CASSGTTRETQYF	TGTGCCAGCAGCGGGACTACGCGGGAGACCCAGTACTTC
TRBV7-8	-	TRBD2	TRBJ2-3	16	CASSPSGGAYTDTQYF	TGTGCCAGCAGCCCAAGCGGGGGGGCCTACACAGATACGCAGTATTTT
TRBV7-9	-	TRBD1	TRBJ1-4	15	CASSLGTGLNEKLFF	TGTGCCAGCAGCTTAGGGACAGGCCTTAATGAAAAACTGTTTTTT
TRBV10-3	-	TRBD1	TRBJ1-6	16	CAISERRDSDNSPLHF	TGTGCCATCAGTGAGAGACGGGACAGTGATAATTCACCCCTCCACTTT
TRBV7-9	few	-	TRBJ1-1	12	CASSLRETEAFF	TGTGCCAGCAGCTTAAGGGAGACTGAAGCTTTCTTT
TRBV27	-	TRBD2	TRBJ2-4	17	CASSRWGGTADKNIQYF	TGTGCCAGCAGCCGGTGGGGAGGGACGGCGGATAAAAACATTCAGTACTTC
TRBV11-2	-	-	TRBJ1-3	15	CASSYRDNSGNTIYF	TGTGCCAGCAGCTACCGGGACAACTCTGGAAACACCATATATTTT
TRBV7-2	-	-	TRBJ1-3	17	CASSPLGLRFSGNTIYF	TGTGCCAGCAGCCCATTGGGACTTCGATTCTCTGGAAACACCATATATTTT
TRBV2	-	TRBD1	TRBJ1-6	16	CASRADRVTYNSPLHF	TGTGCCAGCAGGGCGGACAGGGTAACCTATAATTCACCCCTCCACTTT
TRBV11-2	-	-	TRBJ1-2	15	CASRLMADLNYGYTF	TGTGCCAGCAGATTAATGGCAGATTTAAACTATGGCTACACCTTC
TRBV5-1	-	-	TRBJ1-5	15	CASSLGGYSNQPQHF	TGCGCCAGCAGCTTGGGAGGTTATAGCAATCAGCCCCAGCATTTT
TRBV5-1	once	TRBD2	TRBJ2-2	14	CASSSGLATGELFF	TGCGCCAGCAGCTCGGGACTAGCCACCGGGGAGCTGTTTTTT
TRBV19	-	-	TRBJ2-1	11	CASSSHNEQFF	TGTGCCAGTAGCTCCCACAATGAGCAGTTCTTC
TRBV6-6	-	TRBD1	TRBJ1-5	15	CATAGQGTSNQPQHF	TGTGCCACCGCGGGACAGGGGACTAGCAATCAGCCCCAGCATTTT
TRBV7-2	-	TRBD1	TRBJ2-1	15	CASSPGQAPFNEQFF	TGTGCCAGCAGCCCCGGACAGGCTCCGTTTAATGAGCAGTTCTTC
TRBV18	-	-	TRBJ2-7	11	CASSQGYEQYF	TGTGCCAGCTCACAGGGGTACGAGCAGTACTTC
TRBV19	-	-	TRBJ1-2	12	CASSIPLYGYTF	TGTGCCAGTAGTATTCCCCTCTATGGCTACACCTTC
TRBV4-1	-	TRBD1	TRBJ1-1	15	CASSQLGQGSTEAFF	TGCGCCAGCAGCCAGTTGGGACAGGGGTCCACTGAAGCTTTCTTT
TRBV13	few	-	TRBJ1-1	12	CASSLGFESAFF	TGTGCCAGCAGCTTAGGCTTTGAGAGCGCTTTCTTT
TRBV7-2	few	TRBD1	TRBJ1-2	15	CASSLGVGGNYGYTF	TGTGCCAGCAGCTTAGGGGTAGGGGGCAACTATGGCTACACCTTC
TRBV14	-	-	TRBJ2-3	15	CASSPLGGLADTQYF	TGTGCCAGCAGCCCCCTGGGGGGGCTTGCAGATACGCAGTATTTT
TRBV6-5	-	-	TRBJ1-1	15	CASSSLGGGSTEAFF	TGTGCCAGCAGTTCCCTGGGAGGAGGGAGCACTGAAGCTTTCTTT
TRBV19	-	TRBD2	TRBJ2-3	15	CASARGGLGSDTQYF	TGTGCCAGTGCCCGGGGGGGCCTGGGTTCAGATACGCAGTATTTT
TRBV11-2	-	TRBD1	TRBJ2-7	15	CASSLATGGNYEQYF	TGTGCCAGCAGCTTAGCGACAGGGGGTAACTACGAGCAGTACTTC
TRBV9	-	-	TRBJ1-2	13	CASSVVGDLGYTF	TGTGCCAGCAGCGTAGTCGGGGATTTAGGCTACACCTTC
TRBV27	-	TRBD1	TRBJ1-2	16	CASSPWGSGGLYGYTF	TGTGCCAGCAGTCCATGGGGTTCAGGGGGACTTTATGGCTACACCTTC
TRBV4-1	-	-	TRBJ2-2	14	CASSLLEGAGELFF	TGCGCCAGCAGCCTACTCGAAGGGGCCGGGGAGCTGTTTTTT
TRBV7-2	-	-	TRBJ1-1	15	CASSLVAPLNTEAFF	TGTGCCAGCAGCTTAGTAGCACCCTTGAACACTGAAGCTTTCTTT
TRBV7-9	-	TRBD1	TRBJ2-3	15	CASSKGQGDTDTQYF	TGTGCCAGCAGCAAGGGACAGGGGGATACAGATACGCAGTATTTT
TRBV21-1	-	-	TRBJ1-5	14	CASRHTGCPGPQHF	TGTGCCAGCAGGCATACAGGGTGCCCTGGGCCCCAGCATTTT
TRBV7-2	-	-	TRBJ1-2	12	CASSPTGYGYTF	TGTGCCAGCAGCCCTACAGGGTATGGCTACACCTTC
TRBV12-3/TRBV12-4	-	-	TRBJ2-4	13	CASSLGSGNIQYF	TGTGCCAGCAGTCTAGGGTCGGGAAACATTCAGTACTTC
TRBV30	once	TRBD1	TRBJ1-6	14	CAWSAGTGTMPLHF	TGTGCCTGGAGTGCCGGGACAGGGACGATGCCCCTCCACTTT
TRBV28	-	TRBD2	TRBJ2-5	17	CASSPRGTSRNQETQYF	TGTGCCAGCAGTCCGCGGGGGACCTCGAGGAACCAAGAGACCCAGTACTTC
TRBV5-1	-	-	TRBJ1-1	14	CASSLPFSNTEAFF	TGCGCCAGCAGCCTCCCTTTCTCGAACACTGAAGCTTTCTTT
TRBV5-1	once	-	TRBJ1-2	15	CASSPRQEPPYGYTF	TGCGCCAGCAGCCCCAGACAGGAGCCCCCCTATGGCTACACCTTC
TRBV9	-	TRBD2	TRBJ2-7	14	CASSVLAGAYEQYF	TGTGCCAGCAGCGTATTAGCGGGGGCCTACGAGCAGTACTTC
TRBV9	-	TRBD2	TRBJ2-3	21	CASSVGALPGLAGGRTDTQYF	TGTGCCAGCAGCGTAGGAGCCCTCCCCGGACTAGCGGGGGGCCGCACAGATACGCAGTATTTT
TRBV27	-	TRBD1	TRBJ1-2	14	CASSFDRGGYGYTF	TGTGCCAGCAGTTTTGACAGGGGGGGCTATGGCTACACCTTC